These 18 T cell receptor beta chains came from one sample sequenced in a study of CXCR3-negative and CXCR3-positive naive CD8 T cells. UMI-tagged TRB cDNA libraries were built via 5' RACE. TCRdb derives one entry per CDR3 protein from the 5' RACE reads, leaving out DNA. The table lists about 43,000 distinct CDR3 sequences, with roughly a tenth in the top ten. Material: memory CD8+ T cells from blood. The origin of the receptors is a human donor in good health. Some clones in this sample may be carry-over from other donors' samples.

The CDR3 reads CASSQDASYEQYF. V usage is TRBV4-3 and J usage is TRBJ2-7. Germline V CDR1 and CDR2: LGHNA, YSLEER. This CDR3 contains 13 residues.

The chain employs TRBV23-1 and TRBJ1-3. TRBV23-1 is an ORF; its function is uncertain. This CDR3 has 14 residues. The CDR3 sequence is CASTYAGGGNTIYF.

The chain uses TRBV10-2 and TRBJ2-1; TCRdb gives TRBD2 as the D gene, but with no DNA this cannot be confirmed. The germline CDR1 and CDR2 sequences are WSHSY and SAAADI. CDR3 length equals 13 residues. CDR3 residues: CARPGLACNEQFF.

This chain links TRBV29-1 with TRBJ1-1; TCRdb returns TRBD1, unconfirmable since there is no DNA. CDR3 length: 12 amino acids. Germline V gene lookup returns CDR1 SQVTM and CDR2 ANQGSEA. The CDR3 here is CSSTPGGTEAFF.

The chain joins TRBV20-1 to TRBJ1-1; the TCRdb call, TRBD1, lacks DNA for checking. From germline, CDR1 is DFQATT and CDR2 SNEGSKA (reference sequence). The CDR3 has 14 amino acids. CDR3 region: CSASSNTGYTEAFF.

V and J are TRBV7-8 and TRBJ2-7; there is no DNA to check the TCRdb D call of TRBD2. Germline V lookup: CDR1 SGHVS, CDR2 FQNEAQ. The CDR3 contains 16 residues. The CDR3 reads CASSLVASGGTYEQYF.

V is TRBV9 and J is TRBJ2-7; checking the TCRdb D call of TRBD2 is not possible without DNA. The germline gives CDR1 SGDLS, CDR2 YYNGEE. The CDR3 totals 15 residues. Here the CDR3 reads CASSQSGGASYEQYF.

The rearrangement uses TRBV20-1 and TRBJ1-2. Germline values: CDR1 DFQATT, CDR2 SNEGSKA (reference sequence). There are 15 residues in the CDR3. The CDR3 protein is CSARDLATEFFGYTF.

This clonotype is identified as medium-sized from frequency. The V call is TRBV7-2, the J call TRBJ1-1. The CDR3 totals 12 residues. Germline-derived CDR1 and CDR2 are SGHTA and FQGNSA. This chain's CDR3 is CASSWGWSEAFF.

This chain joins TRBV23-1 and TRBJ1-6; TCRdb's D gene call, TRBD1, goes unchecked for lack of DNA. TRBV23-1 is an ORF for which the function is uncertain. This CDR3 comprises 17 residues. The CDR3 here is CASSQGQWNSYNSPLHF.

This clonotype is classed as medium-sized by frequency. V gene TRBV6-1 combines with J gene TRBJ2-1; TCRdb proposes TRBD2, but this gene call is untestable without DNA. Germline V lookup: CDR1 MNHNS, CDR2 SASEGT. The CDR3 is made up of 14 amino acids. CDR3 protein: CASSVAGGYNEQFF.

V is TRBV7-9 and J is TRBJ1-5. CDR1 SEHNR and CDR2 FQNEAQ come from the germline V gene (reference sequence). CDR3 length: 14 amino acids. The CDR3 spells CASSLGGGRQPQHF.

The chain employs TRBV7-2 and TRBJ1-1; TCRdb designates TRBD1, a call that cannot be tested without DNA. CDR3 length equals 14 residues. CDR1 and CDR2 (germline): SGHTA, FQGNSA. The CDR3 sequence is CASSFLGRNTEAFF.

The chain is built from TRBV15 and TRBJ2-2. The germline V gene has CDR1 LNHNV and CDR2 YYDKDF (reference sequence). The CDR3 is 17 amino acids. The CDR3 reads CATSRDGLVVVTGELFF.

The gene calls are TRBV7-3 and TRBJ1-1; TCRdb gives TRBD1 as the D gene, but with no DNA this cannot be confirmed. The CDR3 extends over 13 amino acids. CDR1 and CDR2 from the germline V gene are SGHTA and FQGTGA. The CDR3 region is CASSWDRGAEAFF.

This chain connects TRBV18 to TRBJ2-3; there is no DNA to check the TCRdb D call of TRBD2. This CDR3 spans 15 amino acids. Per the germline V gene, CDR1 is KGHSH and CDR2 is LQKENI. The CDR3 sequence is CASSPVAGGTDTQYF.

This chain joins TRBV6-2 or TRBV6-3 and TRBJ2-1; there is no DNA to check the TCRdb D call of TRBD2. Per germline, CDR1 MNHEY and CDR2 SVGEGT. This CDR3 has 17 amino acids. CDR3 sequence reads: CASSYVPGLGSYNEQFF.

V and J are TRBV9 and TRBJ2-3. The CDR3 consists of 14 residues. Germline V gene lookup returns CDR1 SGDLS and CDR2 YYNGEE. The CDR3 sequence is CASSVAGGSDTQYF.